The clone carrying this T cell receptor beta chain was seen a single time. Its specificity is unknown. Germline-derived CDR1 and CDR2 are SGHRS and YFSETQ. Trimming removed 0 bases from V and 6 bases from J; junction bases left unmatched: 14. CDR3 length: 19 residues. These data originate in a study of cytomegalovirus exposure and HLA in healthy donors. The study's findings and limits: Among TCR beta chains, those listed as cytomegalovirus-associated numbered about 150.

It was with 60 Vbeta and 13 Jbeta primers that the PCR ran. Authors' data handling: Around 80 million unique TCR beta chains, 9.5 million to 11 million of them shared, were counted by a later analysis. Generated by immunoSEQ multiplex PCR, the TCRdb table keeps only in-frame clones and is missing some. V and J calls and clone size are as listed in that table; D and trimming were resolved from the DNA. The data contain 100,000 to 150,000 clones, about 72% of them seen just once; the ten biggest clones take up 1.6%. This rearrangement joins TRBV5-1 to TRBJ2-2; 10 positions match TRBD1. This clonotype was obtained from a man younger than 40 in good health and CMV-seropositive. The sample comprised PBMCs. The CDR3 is CASSLESRPGQGLSGELFF. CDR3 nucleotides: TGCGCCAGCAGCTTGGAATCTCGTCCGGGACAGGGGTTATCCGGGGAGCTGTTTTTT.